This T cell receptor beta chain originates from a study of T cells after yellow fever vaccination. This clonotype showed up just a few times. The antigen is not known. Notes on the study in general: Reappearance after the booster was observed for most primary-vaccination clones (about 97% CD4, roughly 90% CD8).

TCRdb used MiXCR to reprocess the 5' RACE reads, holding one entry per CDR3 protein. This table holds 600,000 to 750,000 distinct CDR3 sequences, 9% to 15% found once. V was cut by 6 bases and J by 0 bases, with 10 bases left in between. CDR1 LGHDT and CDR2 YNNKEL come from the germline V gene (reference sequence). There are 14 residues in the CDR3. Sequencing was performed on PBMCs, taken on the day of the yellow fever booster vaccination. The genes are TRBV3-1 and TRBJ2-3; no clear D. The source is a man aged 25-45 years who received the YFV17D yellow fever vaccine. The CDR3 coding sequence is TGTGCCAGCAGGTACTCGGGTAGCACAGATACGCAGTATTTT. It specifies CASRYSGSTDTQYF.